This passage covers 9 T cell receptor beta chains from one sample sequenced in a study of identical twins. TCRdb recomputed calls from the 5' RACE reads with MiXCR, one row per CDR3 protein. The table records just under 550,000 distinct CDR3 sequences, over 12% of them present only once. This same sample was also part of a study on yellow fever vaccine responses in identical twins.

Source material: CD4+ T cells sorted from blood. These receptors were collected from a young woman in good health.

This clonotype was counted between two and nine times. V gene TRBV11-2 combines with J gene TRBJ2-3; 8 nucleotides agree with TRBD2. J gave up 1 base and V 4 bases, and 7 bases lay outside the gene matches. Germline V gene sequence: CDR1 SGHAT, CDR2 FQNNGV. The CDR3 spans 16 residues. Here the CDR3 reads CASSSSAGGGTDTQYF. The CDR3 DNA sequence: TGTGCCAGCAGCTCCTCGGCCGGGGGGGGCACAGATACGCAGTATTTT.

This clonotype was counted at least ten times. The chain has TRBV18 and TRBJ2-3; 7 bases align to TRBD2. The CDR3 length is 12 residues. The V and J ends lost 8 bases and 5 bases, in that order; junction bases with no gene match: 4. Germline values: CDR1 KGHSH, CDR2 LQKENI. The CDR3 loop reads CASSPGGDTQYF. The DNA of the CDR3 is TGTGCCAGCAGCCCGGGGGGAGATACGCAGTATTTT.

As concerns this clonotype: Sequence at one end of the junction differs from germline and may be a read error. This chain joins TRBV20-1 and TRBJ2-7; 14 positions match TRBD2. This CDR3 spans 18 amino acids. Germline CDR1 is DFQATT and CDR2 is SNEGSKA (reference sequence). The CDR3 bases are TGCTGTGCTCCTAAAGGGGGACTAGCGGGAGTAGGATCCTACGAGCAGTACTTC. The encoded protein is CCAPKGGLAGVGSYEQYF.

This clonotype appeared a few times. For the CDR3, the DNA is TGTGCCAGCAGCGGTTCCTTCAGGGGTTACTACAATGAGCAGTTCTTC. Translation: CASSGSFRGYYNEQFF. V is TRBV2 and J is TRBJ2-1; a possible D gene is TRBD1 (6 bases). Looked up from germline, CDR1 is SNHLY and CDR2 is FYNNEI. V was pared by 6 bases and J by 3 bases, with 18 bases between. The CDR3 is 16 amino acids.

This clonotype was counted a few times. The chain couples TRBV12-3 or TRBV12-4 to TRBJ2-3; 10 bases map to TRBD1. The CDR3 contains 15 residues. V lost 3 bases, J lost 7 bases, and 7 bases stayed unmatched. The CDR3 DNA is TGTGCCAGCAGTTTGGACAGGGGGTTGACAAATACGCAGTATTTT. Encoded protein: CASSLDRGLTNTQYF.

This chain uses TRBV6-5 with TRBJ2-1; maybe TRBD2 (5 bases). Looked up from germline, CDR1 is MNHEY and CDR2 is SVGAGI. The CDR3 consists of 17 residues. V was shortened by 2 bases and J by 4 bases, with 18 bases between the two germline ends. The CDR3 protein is CASSYKVAGVLYNEQFF. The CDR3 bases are TGTGCCAGCAGTTACAAGGTAGCCGGGGTACTTTACAATGAGCAGTTCTTC.

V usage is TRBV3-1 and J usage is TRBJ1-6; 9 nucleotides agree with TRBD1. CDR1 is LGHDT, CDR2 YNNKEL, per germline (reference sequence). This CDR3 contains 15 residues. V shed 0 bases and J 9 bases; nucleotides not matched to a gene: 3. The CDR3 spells CASSQEWTGVSPLHF. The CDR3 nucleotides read TGTGCCAGCAGCCAAGAATGGACAGGGGTTTCACCCCTCCACTTT.

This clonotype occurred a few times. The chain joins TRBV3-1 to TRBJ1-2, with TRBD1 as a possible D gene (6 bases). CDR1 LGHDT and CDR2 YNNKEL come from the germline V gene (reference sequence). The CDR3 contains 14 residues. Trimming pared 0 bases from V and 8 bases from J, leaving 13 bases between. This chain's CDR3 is CASSQDTGIIGYTF. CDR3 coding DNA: TGTGCCAGCAGCCAAGACACAGGGATAATAGGCTACACCTTC.

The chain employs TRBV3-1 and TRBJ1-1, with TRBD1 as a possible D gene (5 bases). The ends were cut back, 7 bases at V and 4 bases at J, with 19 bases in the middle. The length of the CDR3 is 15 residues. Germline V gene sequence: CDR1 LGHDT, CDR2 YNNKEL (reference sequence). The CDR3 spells CASTHPGLWGTEAFF. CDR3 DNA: TGTGCCAGCACCCACCCAGGGTTGTGGGGCACTGAAGCTTTCTTT.